The 17 T cell receptor beta chains reported below all come from one sample, sequenced in a study of identifying expanded T cells in peripheral blood. The protocol was immunoSEQ multiplex PCR, while the TCRdb copy is restricted to in-frame clones and leaves out a portion. There are over 45,000 clones in the sample; approximately 82% occur only once, and more than 15% lies in the top ten. Material: blood. The receptor set was obtained from a person aged 18 to 75 in good health.

In its sample, this clone was seen many times. The chain couples TRBV7-9 to TRBJ2-5; TRBD2 agrees at 13 bases. The CDR3 length is 17 residues. The ends lost 5 bases at V and 5 bases at J; junction bases unmatched: 11. CDR1 is SEHNR, CDR2 FQNEAQ, per germline (reference sequence). This CDR3 is CASSPRRLAGGLETQYF. For the CDR3, the DNA is TGTGCCAGCAGCCCCCGCCGACTAGCGGGGGGTCTGGAGACCCAGTACTTC. The variable domain in full, with the rest retrieved from reference TRBV7-9 and TRBJ2-5, is DTGVSQNPRHKITKRGQNVTFRCDPISEHNRLYWYRQTLGQGPEFLTYFQNEAQLEKSRLLSDRFSAERPKGSFSTLEIQRTEQGDSAMYLCASSPRRLAGGLETQYFGPGTRLLVL.

This chain joins TRBV21-1 and TRBJ2-4; the DNA was not compared with TRBD1, the D call given in the table. TRBV21-1 constitutes a pseudogene. The CDR3 contains 19 residues. CDR3 in amino acids: CASSDTGTGNKIAKNIQYF. In DNA, the CDR3 is TGTGCCAGCAGCGATACCGGGACAGGGAATAAAATAGCCAAAAACATTCAGTACTTC.

This chain uses TRBV5-1 with TRBJ2-1; no clear D gene. The V and J ends lost 0 bases and 2 bases respectively, with 9 bases between them. The length of the CDR3 is 15 residues. CDR1 is SGHRS, CDR2 YFSETQ, per germline. This CDR3 reads CASSLVRAAYNEQFF. CDR3 sequence (DNA): TGCGCCAGCAGCTTGGTAAGGGCAGCCTACAATGAGCAGTTCTTC. The full variable domain, its missing parts supplied by reference TRBV5-1 and TRBJ2-1, is KAGVTQTPRYLIKTRGQQVTLSCSPISGHRSVSWYQQTPGQGLQFLFEYFSETQRNKGNFPGRFSGRQFSNSRSEMNVSTLELGDSALYLCASSLVRAAYNEQFFGPGTRLTVL.

J is TRBJ2-3 and V is TRBV9; the D is unclear. V was pared by 0 bases and J by 4 bases, with 6 bases between. The CDR3 is 13 amino acids. Germline CDR1 SGDLS, CDR2 YYNGEE. The CDR3 DNA follows: TGTGCCAGCAGCGTAGAACCCGCAGATACGCAGTATTTT. This encodes CASSVEPADTQYF.

The genes are TRBV19 and TRBJ1-1, with TRBD1 as a possible D gene (6 bases). The V and J ends lost 7 bases and 7 bases respectively, with 16 bases between them. The germline gives CDR1 LNHDA, CDR2 SQIVND (reference sequence). There are 13 residues in the CDR3. As DNA, the CDR3 is TGTGCCAGTACGCCCTGGGGGCGGGGTGAAGCTTTCTTT. Translating it yields CASTPWGRGEAFF. Full variable domain (remainder filled in from reference TRBV19 and TRBJ1-1): DGGITQSPKYLFRKEGQNVTLSCEQNLNHDAMYWYRQDPGQGLRLIYYSQIVNDFQKGDIAEGYSVSREKKESFPLTVTSAQKNPTAFYLCASTPWGRGEAFFGQGTRLTVV.

This sequence joins TRBV28 and TRBJ1-1; no reliable D call. Deletions cut 7 bases from V and 6 bases from J, with 15 bases between. CDR1 and CDR2 from the germline V gene are MDHEN and SYDVKM. CDR3 length: 13 residues. The DNA for the CDR3 is TGTGCCAGCAAGTCCACTCTGGGCGCTGAAGCTTTCTTT. The encoded protein is CASKSTLGAEAFF.

The chain joins TRBV29-1 to TRBJ1-1; TRBD1 agrees at 12 bases. The CDR3 has 13 amino acids. The ends lost 3 bases at V and 11 bases at J; junction bases unmatched: 7. CDR1 and CDR2 from the germline V gene are SQVTM and ANQGSEA. DNA of the CDR3: TGCAGCGTTGATCCCGGGACAGGGGGCTCTGCTTTCTTT. Encoded protein: CSVDPGTGGSAFF.

This clone came up once. V and J are TRBV6-5 and TRBJ2-5; D is perhaps TRBD2 (5 bases). The V and J ends lost 6 bases and 5 bases respectively, with 13 bases between them. CDR1 is MNHEY and CDR2 is SVGAGI in the germline V gene. The CDR3 extends over 13 amino acids. Here the CDR3 reads CASRRTHKETQYF. The CDR3 coding sequence is TGTGCCAGCAGAAGGACTCACAAGGAGACCCAGTACTTC.

A single count supports this clone. Other nucleotide sequences from this sample produce the same CDR3. The CDR3 DNA follows: TGTGCCAGCTCACTGGGACTAGCGGAGACCCAGTACTTC. It yields the protein CASSLGLAETQYF. The V gene is TRBV18, the J gene TRBJ2-5, with 10 bases identical to TRBD2. In germline, CDR1 is KGHSH, CDR2 LQKENI. The V segment lost 4 bases and the J segment 5 bases; nucleotides outside the gene matches: 1. CDR3 size: 13 residues. Drawing the rest from reference TRBV18 and TRBJ2-5, the complete variable domain is NAGVMQNPRHLVRRRGQEARLRCSPMKGHSHVYWYRQLPEEGLKFMVYLQKENIIDESGMPKERFSAEFPKEGPSILRIQQVVRGDSAAYFCASSLGLAETQYFGPGTRLLVL.

This clone was recorded only once. This chain uses TRBV9 with TRBJ2-2; D is possibly TRBD2 (5 bases). This CDR3 comprises 14 residues. The V and J ends lost 0 bases and 8 bases respectively, with 11 bases between them. Germline-derived CDR1 and CDR2 are SGDLS and YYNGEE. The CDR3 protein is CASSVALREGELFF. CDR3 DNA: TGTGCCAGCAGCGTAGCTTTGAGGGAAGGGGAGCTGTTTTTT.

This rearrangement joins TRBV30 to TRBJ1-2; 11 nucleotides line up with TRBD1. The V gene's germline CDR1 is GTSNPN and CDR2 SVGIG (reference sequence). J gave up 8 bases and V 3 bases, and 2 bases lay outside the gene matches. The CDR3 is 12 amino acids. For the CDR3, the DNA is TGTGCCTGGAGCGGGACAGGGGGAGGCTACACCTTC. Its translation: CAWSGTGGGYTF. The entire variable domain, with the rest obtained from reference TRBV30 and TRBJ1-2, is as follows: SQTIHQWPATLVQPVGSPLSLECTVEGTSNPNLYWYRQAAGRGLQLLFYSVGIGQISSEVPQNLSASRPQDRQFILSSKKLLLSDSGFYLCAWSGTGGGYTFGSGTRLTVV.

The chain is built from TRBV30 and TRBJ1-1, with 8 positions matching TRBD1. V shed 3 bases, J shed 4 bases, and the junction held 10 bases outside the gene matches. The CDR3 has 15 amino acids. Germline loops: CDR1 GTSNPN, CDR2 SVGIG (reference sequence). CDR3 sequence: CAWSDRGTLRTEAFF. CDR3 coding DNA: TGTGCCTGGAGCGACAGGGGAACCCTTCGCACTGAAGCTTTCTTT.

The J gene is TRBJ1-1, the V gene TRBV6-1; D unclear. CDR3 length: 13 amino acids. Germline V gives CDR1 MNHNS, CDR2 SASEGT. Between the trimmed V and J ends, which lost 1 base and 1 base, there was a span of 4 bases. CDR3 sequence (DNA): TGTGCCAGCAGTGAAGGAAGGAACACTGAAGCTTTCTTT. It encodes CASSEGRNTEAFF.

This clone was seen a single time. The gene calls are TRBV27 and TRBJ1-3; D perhaps matches TRBD1 (5 bases). The CDR3 totals 13 residues. Germline V lookup: CDR1 MNHEY, CDR2 SMNVEV (reference sequence). Trimming removed 6 bases at V and 4 bases at J, with 10 bases between. CDR3 amino acids: CASRAGPGNTIYF. The DNA of the CDR3 is TGTGCCAGCAGGGCAGGGCCCGGAAACACCATATATTTT.

This sequence joins TRBV11-3 and TRBJ2-1; TRBD1 or TRBD2 may be the D gene (5 bases each). V lost 5 bases to trimming and J lost 9 bases, with 14 bases between them. Germline V gene sequence: CDR1 SGHNT, CDR2 YENEEA. CDR3 length equals 13 residues. The CDR3 region is CASSTIEGLEQFF. The DNA of the CDR3 is TGTGCCAGCAGCACAATTGAGGGGCTTGAGCAGTTCTTC.

The V call is TRBV2, the J call TRBJ2-5; D unclear. The CDR3 extends over 12 amino acids. V shed 3 bases and J shed 0 bases, with 2 bases lying between them. CDR1 and CDR2 (germline): SNHLY, FYNNEI. The CDR3 spells CASSDYQETQYF. The CDR3 nucleotides read TGTGCCAGCAGTGACTACCAAGAGACCCAGTACTTC.

The rearrangement joins TRBV6-6 to TRBJ2-3; no clear D. Per the germline V gene, CDR1 is MNHNY and CDR2 is SVGAGI (reference sequence). CDR3 size: 16 residues. Between the trimmed V and J ends, which lost 5 bases and 1 base, there was a span of 16 bases. This CDR3 is CASSRTSVSGTDTQYF. The CDR3 region has the DNA TGTGCCAGCAGTCGAACGTCGGTGAGCGGCACAGATACGCAGTATTTT.